This TCR beta chain appears in the sequencing data of a study of beta chain features in type 1 diabetes. Study information: Similarity in age, gender and cell yields was seen between patients and healthy donors. Study findings and constraints: Comparison showed that naive, central memory and Treg TCRB repertoires appeared more similar among patients than among healthy donors. All four CD4+ subsets of Type 1 diabetes patients contained TCRB CDR3s that were moderately but significantly shorter.

This clone was seen more than once but under ten times. Antigen specificity is unknown. V gave up 5 bases and J gave up 4 bases, with 12 bases separating them. Per germline, CDR1 GTSNPN and CDR2 SVGIG (reference sequence). The CDR3 length is 13 residues. Expressed TCRB transcripts were sequenced because the isolated RNA had all been reverse transcribed beforehand. Clones were read by immunoSEQ multiplex PCR, and TCRdb kept only the in-frame ones, dropping some. The repertoire has 500,000 to 650,000 clones, 9.5% to 15% of them found once; the top ten carry around 0.12%. The sample was naive CD4+ T cells from blood. The chain is built from TRBV30 and TRBJ1-3; D not certain. The TCR sequence derives from a man aged 25-45 years with type 1 diabetes. CDR3 sequence: CAWAPGTGNTIYF. The DNA for the CDR3 is TGTGCCTGGGCCCCCGGAACGGGAAACACCATATATTTT.